These 10 T cell receptor beta chains were all obtained from the same sample, sequenced in a study of blood T cell repertoires in COVID-19. The protocol was immunoSEQ multiplex PCR, while the TCRdb copy is restricted to in-frame clones and leaves out a portion. Here the sample spans around 180,000 clones, 75% to 90% being singletons. Sequenced: PBMCs or T cells enriched from blood (not recorded which). These receptors all stem from a middle-aged woman with acute COVID-19.

The V gene is TRBV3-1 (or the pseudogene TRBV3-2), the J gene TRBJ2-3, with 8 bases fitting TRBD2. From germline, CDR1 is LGHDT and CDR2 YNNKEL (reference sequence). The CDR3 extends over 17 amino acids. Germline trimming cut 4 bases from V and 2 bases from J; bases unmatched to any gene: 11. The CDR3, as DNA: TGTGCCAGCAGCCCTGGACTAGCTCTAGTCCCCACAGATACGCAGTATTTT. Encoded protein: CASSPGLALVPTDTQYF.

CDR3 coding DNA: TGCGCCAGCAGCTTGGCCGTGGCTAATGAGCAGTTCTTC. Translation: CASSLAVANEQFF. The rearrangement joins TRBV5-1 to TRBJ2-1; no clear D gene. This CDR3 is built from 13 residues. Germline V CDR1 and CDR2: SGHRS, YFSETQ. Trimming took off 0 bases at V and 7 bases at J, with 8 bases between the two ends.

The V and J genes are TRBV15 and TRBJ1-2; the D is unclear. Germline loops: CDR1 LNHNV, CDR2 YYDKDF (reference sequence). V shed 0 bases and J shed 7 bases, with 6 bases lying between them. The CDR3 runs to 12 residues. The CDR3 sequence: CATSREHSGYTF. Written as DNA, the CDR3 is TGTGCCACCAGCAGAGAGCACAGTGGCTACACCTTC.

The chain links TRBV9 to TRBJ2-5; D possibly corresponds to TRBD2 (5 bases). CDR1 is SGDLS and CDR2 is YYNGEE in the germline V gene. The CDR3 has 15 amino acids. Trimming stripped 0 bases from V and 3 bases from J, with 12 bases between. The CDR3 loop is CASSVDPAVKETQYF. The CDR3 region has the DNA TGTGCCAGCAGCGTAGACCCAGCGGTAAAAGAGACCCAGTACTTC.

This chain uses TRBV5-5 with TRBJ1-2, with TRBD1 matching 7 bases. CDR3 length: 15 amino acids. Germline V CDR1 and CDR2: SGHKS, YYEKEE (reference sequence). The V and J ends lost 1 base and 0 bases, in that order; junction bases with no gene match: 3. The CDR3, as DNA: TGTGCCAGCAGCTTGCTTGACAGGGCTAACTATGGCTACACCTTC. It specifies CASSLLDRANYGYTF.

This sequence joins TRBV28 and TRBJ1-4, with TRBD1 as a possible D gene (6 bases). Germline CDR1 MDHEN, CDR2 SYDVKM. This CDR3 contains 15 residues. V dropped 6 bases and J dropped 3 bases, with 14 bases sitting between them. CDR3 sequence reads: CASRGGGPANEKLFF. The CDR3 DNA reads TGTGCCAGCAGGGGAGGGGGGCCCGCTAATGAAAAACTGTTTTTT.

The rearrangement links TRBV19 to TRBJ1-5; 9 bases agree with TRBD1. The CDR3 sequence is 17 residues long. Per germline, CDR1 LNHDA and CDR2 SQIVND (reference sequence). J gave up 5 bases and V 0 bases, and 8 bases lay outside the gene matches. This CDR3 reads CASSIDLDRGRHQPQHF. Written as DNA, the CDR3 is TGTGCCAGTAGTATAGATCTCGACAGGGGGAGGCATCAGCCCCAGCATTTT. Variable domain in full (rest from reference TRBV19 and TRBJ1-5): DGGITQSPKYLFRKEGQNVTLSCEQNLNHDAMYWYRQDPGQGLRLIYYSQIVNDFQKGDIAEGYSVSREKKESFPLTVTSAQKNPTAFYLCASSIDLDRGRHQPQHFGDGTRLSIL.

This chain links TRBV5-5 with TRBJ2-2; 9 bases align to TRBD1. This CDR3 is built from 16 residues. The V and J ends lost 4 bases and 0 bases, in that order; junction bases with no gene match: 4. In germline, CDR1 is SGHKS, CDR2 YYEKEE (reference sequence). The CDR3 bases are TGTGCCAGCAGCCCGGGACAGGGAGCGAACACCGGGGAGCTGTTTTTT. Encoded protein: CASSPGQGANTGELFF.

This chain links TRBV30 with TRBJ2-3, with TRBD2 matching over 7 bases. Germline V gene sequence: CDR1 GTSNPN, CDR2 SVGIG (reference sequence). The length of the CDR3 is 14 residues. V gave up 4 bases and J gave up 3 bases; unmatched junction bases: 7. DNA for the CDR3: TGTGCCTGGAAAATTGGGAGGGGAACAGATACGCAGTATTTT. This translates into CAWKIGRGTDTQYF.

The V call is TRBV19, the J call TRBJ2-2; 8 bases agree with TRBD2. The CDR3 covers 17 residues. The germline V gene has CDR1 LNHDA and CDR2 SQIVND (reference sequence). V shed 6 bases, J shed 0 bases, and the junction held 9 bases outside the gene matches. CDR3 bases: TGTGCCAGTAGCTCCCGGGGGGGCGAGACGAACACCGGGGAGCTGTTTTTT. Translating gives CASSSRGGETNTGELFF.